This TCR beta chain was profiled in a study of control samples from healthy donors and cancer patients. This CDR3 has 12 residues. Germline-derived CDR1 and CDR2 are SGDLS and YYNGEE. V lost 4 bases and J 0 bases, leaving 1 base between the germline ends. Repertoires were generated with immunoSEQ multiplex PCR, while TCRdb's copy carries only in-frame clones and drops some. The sample has approximately 170,000 clones, about 93% seen once. The V and J genes are TRBV9 and TRBJ2-2; D gene uncertain. Sequencing input: blood. The TCR comes from a woman between 25 and 40 years old in good health. CDR3 coding DNA: TGTGCCAGCAGCCCGAACACCGGGGAGCTGTTTTTT. It is translated as CASSPNTGELFF.